These 7 T cell receptor beta chains were all obtained from the same sample, sequenced in a study of blood T cell repertoires in COVID-19 (dated by TCRdb to 2020 to 2021). Libraries came from the immunoSEQ multiplex PCR assay. What TCRdb holds here is the immuneACCESS table cut down to in-frame rearrangements. Part of the clones is not present; checked against another copy, under half of the missing clones reflect an unresolved V gene, and the others are unexplained. Counted in this sample were about 120,000 clones; more than 60% of them appeared once. The top ten clonotypes cover around 6.6% of the sample. Sequencing input: peripheral blood. Receptor source: an older man with acute or convalescent COVID-19.

V is TRBV5-6 and J is TRBJ1-2; D not certain. CDR1 and CDR2 (germline): SGHDT, YYEEEE. CDR3 length: 16 residues. The ends were cut back, 1 base at V and 0 bases at J, with 13 bases in the middle. The CDR3 here is CASSLSVDFPNYGYTF. DNA for the CDR3: TGTGCCAGCAGCTTGTCTGTGGACTTCCCTAACTATGGCTACACCTTC.

The V call is TRBV7-3, the J call TRBJ2-1, with D possibly TRBD1 on 5 matching bases. The germline CDR1 and CDR2 sequences are SGHTA and FQGTGA. V lost 5 bases, J lost 8 bases, and 10 bases lay in between. The CDR3 length is 12 residues. The CDR3 reads CASSPRADEQFF. CDR3 nucleotide sequence: TGTGCCAGCAGCCCCAGGGCCGATGAGCAGTTCTTC.

The chain uses TRBV30 and TRBJ1-2; weak D call: TRBD1 (6 bases). The germline gives CDR1 GTSNPN, CDR2 SVGIG (reference sequence). The CDR3 covers 14 residues. Trimming removed 0 bases from V and 4 bases from J, with 12 bases in between. The CDR3 sequence is CAWSVGGSSYGYTF. CDR3 coding DNA: TGTGCCTGGAGTGTTGGGGGCAGTAGCTATGGCTACACCTTC.

V and J are TRBV19 and TRBJ1-2; possible D gene TRBD1, 6 bases. V dropped 7 bases and J dropped 2 bases, with 14 bases sitting between them. This CDR3 comprises 14 residues. Germline loops: CDR1 LNHDA, CDR2 SQIVND (reference sequence). The CDR3: CASNPPTGNYGYTF. The CDR3 coding sequence is TGTGCCAGTAATCCCCCTACAGGGAACTATGGCTACACCTTC.

The genes are TRBV11-2 and TRBJ1-2; 10 positions agree with TRBD1. The germline V gene encodes CDR1 SGHAT and CDR2 FQNNGV. J was trimmed by 6 bases and V by 5 bases; bases with no gene match: 9. The CDR3 extends over 15 amino acids. The chain's CDR3 is CASSLMGQGSNGYTF. In DNA, the CDR3 is TGTGCCAGCAGCCTAATGGGACAGGGGTCGAATGGCTACACCTTC.

This clone was found a few times. The V call is TRBV7-9, the J call TRBJ2-2, with 9 bases identical to TRBD2. The CDR3 has 16 amino acids. The V and J ends lost 5 bases and 5 bases, in that order; junction bases with no gene match: 9. From germline, CDR1 is SEHNR and CDR2 FQNEAQ (reference sequence). As DNA, the CDR3 is TGTGCCAGCAGCCCCCGGGGTAGCGGGAGTACCGGGGAGCTGTTTTTT. Its translation: CASSPRGSGSTGELFF. The entire variable domain, with the rest obtained from reference TRBV7-9 and TRBJ2-2, is as follows: DTGVSQNPRHKITKRGQNVTFRCDPISEHNRLYWYRQTLGQGPEFLTYFQNEAQLEKSRLLSDRFSAERPKGSFSTLEIQRTEQGDSAMYLCASSPRGSGSTGELFFGEGSRLTVL.

The rearrangement uses TRBV3-1 (or the pseudogene TRBV3-2) and TRBJ2-3; unclear D gene. V lost 0 bases and J lost 1, with 20 bases in between. CDR1 is LGHDT, CDR2 YNNKEL, per germline (reference sequence). The CDR3 has 19 residues. This chain's CDR3 is CASSQERRKCLFGTDTQYF. In DNA form, the CDR3 reads TGTGCCAGCAGCCAAGAAAGGCGGAAGTGTCTGTTTGGCACAGATACGCAGTATTTT.